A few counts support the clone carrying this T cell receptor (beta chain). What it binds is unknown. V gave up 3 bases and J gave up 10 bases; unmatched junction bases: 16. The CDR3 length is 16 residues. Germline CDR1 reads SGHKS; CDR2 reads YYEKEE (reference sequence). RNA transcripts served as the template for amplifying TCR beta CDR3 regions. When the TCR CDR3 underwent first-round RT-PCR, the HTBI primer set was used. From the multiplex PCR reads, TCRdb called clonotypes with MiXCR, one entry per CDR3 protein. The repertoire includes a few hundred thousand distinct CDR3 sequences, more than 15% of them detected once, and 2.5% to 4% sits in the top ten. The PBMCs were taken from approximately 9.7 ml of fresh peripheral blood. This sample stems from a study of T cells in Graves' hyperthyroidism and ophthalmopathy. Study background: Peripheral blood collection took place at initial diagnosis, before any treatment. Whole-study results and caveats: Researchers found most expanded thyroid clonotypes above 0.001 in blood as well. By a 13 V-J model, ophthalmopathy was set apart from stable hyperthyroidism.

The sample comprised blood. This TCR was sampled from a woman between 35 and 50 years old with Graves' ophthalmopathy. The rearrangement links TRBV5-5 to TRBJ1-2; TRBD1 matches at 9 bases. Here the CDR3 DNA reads TGTGCCAGCAGCTCACGAACCGGGACAGGGTCTGGCGACTACACCTTC. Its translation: CASSSRTGTGSGDYTF. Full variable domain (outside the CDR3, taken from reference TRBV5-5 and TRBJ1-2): DAGVTQSPTHLIKTRGQQVTLRCSPISGHKSVSWYQQVLGQGPQFIFQYYEKEERGRGNFPDRFSARQFPNYSSELNVNALLLGDSALYLCASSSRTGTGSGDYTFGSGTRLTVV.